The 11 T cell receptor beta chains reported below all come from one sample, sequenced in a study of blood T cell repertoires in COVID-19. Assay: immunoSEQ multiplex PCR; the TCRdb copy retains only in-frame clones and omits some. Of a few hundred thousand clones in the sample, roughly nine tenths are singletons; the top ten hold less than 6%. Source material: PBMCs or T cells enriched from blood (not recorded which). Receptors were obtained from a woman in her 30s who had recovered from COVID-19.

The chain recombines TRBV7-8 with TRBJ2-3, with D perhaps TRBD1 (5 bases). Trimming stripped 4 bases from V and 6 bases from J, with 8 bases between. The V gene's germline CDR1 is SGHVS and CDR2 FQNEAQ. This CDR3 region has 12 residues. The CDR3 nucleotides are TGTGCCAGCAGCTCAGGGTGGGATACGCAGTATTTT. Residues: CASSSGWDTQYF.

The V gene is TRBV5-6, the J gene TRBJ1-5, with D perhaps matching TRBD1 (6 bases). V was cut by 4 bases and J by 6 bases, with 14 bases left in between. The germline V gene encodes CDR1 SGHDT and CDR2 YYEEEE. CDR3 size: 14 residues. The CDR3 sequence is CASSPRGFLQPQHF. DNA of the CDR3: TGTGCCAGCAGCCCGAGGGGGTTCCTTCAGCCCCAGCATTTT.

The CDR3 here is CASSQGFWDSGTEAFF. CDR3 bases: TGTGCCAGCAGCCAAGGCTTTTGGGACTCTGGGACTGAAGCTTTCTTT. The chain has TRBV3-1 (or the pseudogene TRBV3-2) and TRBJ1-1; TRBD1 is a possible D gene (5 bases). Deletions cut 1 base from V and 5 bases from J, with 17 bases between. The V gene's germline CDR1 is LGHDT and CDR2 YNNKEL (reference sequence). CDR3 length equals 16 residues.

The rearrangement uses TRBV2 and TRBJ2-7, with 8 positions matching TRBD2. Germline CDR1 is SNHLY and CDR2 is FYNNEI. V trimming: 3 bases; J trimming: 0 bases; junction bases outside the gene matches: 10. There are 17 residues in the CDR3. CDR3 loop: CASSDSLQRGTSYEQYF. In DNA form, the CDR3 reads TGTGCCAGCAGTGATAGTTTACAGCGGGGGACCTCCTACGAGCAGTACTTC. Supplemented by reference TRBV2 and TRBJ2-7, the full variable domain reads EPEVTQTPSHQVTQMGQEVILRCVPISNHLYFYWYRQILGQKVEFLVSFYNNEISEKSEIFDDQFSVERPDGSNFTLKIRSTKLEDSAMYFCASSDSLQRGTSYEQYFGPGTRLTVT.

The chain links TRBV9 to TRBJ2-3; D possibly corresponds to TRBD2 (6 bases). Trimming shortened V by 4 bases and J by 1 base, and 22 bases separated the two germline ends. Germline CDR1 SGDLS, CDR2 YYNGEE. The CDR3 spans 18 residues. The CDR3 region has the DNA TGTGCCAGCAGCCCTCGGAGCCGAGGAGGGGCGGGCACAGATACGCAGTATTTT. This sequence encodes CASSPRSRGGAGTDTQYF.

This clone was observed a single time. The J gene is TRBJ2-7, the V gene TRBV15, with no clear D. Trimming stripped 0 bases from V and 5 bases from J, with 11 bases between. This CDR3 spans 14 amino acids. Germline V lookup: CDR1 LNHNV, CDR2 YYDKDF (reference sequence). CDR3 sequence (DNA): TGTGCCACCAGCAGAGATCGTTACGGTAACGAGCAGTACTTC. Residues: CATSRDRYGNEQYF.

The J gene is TRBJ1-2, the V gene TRBV15; TRBD1 agrees at 7 bases. The CDR3 spans 13 residues. Trimming at V came to 5 bases and at J to 7 bases, leaving 7 bases not matched to a gene. Per the germline V gene, CDR1 is LNHNV and CDR2 is YYDKDF (reference sequence). The CDR3 DNA reads TGTGCCACCAGCGTGACAGGGTCGTTTGGCTACACCTTC. Protein product: CATSVTGSFGYTF.

The chain employs TRBV30 and TRBJ1-2; TRBD1 agrees at 9 bases. Trimming took 3 bases from V and 5 from J; bases not matched to a gene: 7. Germline assignment: CDR1 GTSNPN and CDR2 SVGIG (reference sequence). The CDR3 covers 14 residues. CDR3: CAWRTGTGRYGYTF. The CDR3 nucleotides read TGTGCCTGGAGGACGGGGACAGGGAGGTATGGCTACACCTTC.

The chain is built from TRBV19 and TRBJ1-2, with 9 bases identical to TRBD1. The germline CDR1 and CDR2 sequences are LNHDA and SQIVND (reference sequence). The CDR3 is made up of 16 amino acids. V lost 6 bases and J lost 2; bases outside the gene matches: 10. The CDR3 nucleotides are TGTGCCAGTAGCACACAGGGGGCCACTGCGAACTATGGCTACACCTTC. It translates to CASSTQGATANYGYTF.

This chain uses TRBV5-1 with TRBJ2-3, with TRBD1 matching over 8 bases. V lost 0 bases and J lost 1; bases outside the gene matches: 4. Germline V gene lookup returns CDR1 SGHRS and CDR2 YFSETQ. The CDR3 loop spans 16 amino acids. The CDR3 protein is CASSLGRTGRTDTQYF. Written as DNA, the CDR3 is TGCGCCAGCAGCTTGGGTCGGACAGGGCGCACAGATACGCAGTATTTT.

This clone has a count of ten or more. The chain recombines TRBV7-9 with TRBJ1-2, with 8 positions matching TRBD1. Trimming took 5 bases from V and 5 from J; bases not matched to a gene: 10. Germline V gene sequence: CDR1 SEHNR, CDR2 FQNEAQ (reference sequence). There are 15 residues in the CDR3. CDR3 amino acids: CASSPGQGVWYGYTF. In DNA, the CDR3 is TGTGCCAGCAGCCCCGGACAGGGAGTGTGGTATGGCTACACCTTC. Variable domain in full (rest from reference TRBV7-9 and TRBJ1-2): DTGVSQNPRHKITKRGQNVTFRCDPISEHNRLYWYRQTLGQGPEFLTYFQNEAQLEKSRLLSDRFSAERPKGSFSTLEIQRTEQGDSAMYLCASSPGQGVWYGYTFGSGTRLTVV.